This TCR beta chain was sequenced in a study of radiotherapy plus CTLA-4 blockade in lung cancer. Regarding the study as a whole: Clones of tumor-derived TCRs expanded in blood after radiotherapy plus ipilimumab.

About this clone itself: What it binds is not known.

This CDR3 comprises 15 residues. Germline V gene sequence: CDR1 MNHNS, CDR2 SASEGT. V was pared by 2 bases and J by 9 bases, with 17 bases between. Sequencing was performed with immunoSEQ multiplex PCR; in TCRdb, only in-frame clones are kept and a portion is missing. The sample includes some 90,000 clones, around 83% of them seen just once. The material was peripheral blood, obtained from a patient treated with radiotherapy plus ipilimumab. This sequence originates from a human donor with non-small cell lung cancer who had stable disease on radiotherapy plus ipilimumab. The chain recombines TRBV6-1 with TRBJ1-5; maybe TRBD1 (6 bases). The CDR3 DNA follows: TGTGCCAGCAGTGAACGGCAGGGGCTACGAGGGCCCCAGCATTTT. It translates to CASSERQGLRGPQHF.